These 17 T cell receptor beta chains originate from one sample sequenced in a study of T cells in localized non-small cell lung cancer. Only in-frame clones appear in the TCRdb table, and some are missing; sequencing was by immunoSEQ multiplex PCR. There are about 59,000 clones in the sample; approximately 91% occur only once, and 20% lies in the top ten. The source was peripheral blood, collected before any cancer treatment. The receptors were sampled from a man aged 40 to 69 with stage I lung adenocarcinoma.

The rearrangement uses TRBV5-6 and TRBJ2-4, with no clear D. Trimming took off 2 bases at V and 3 bases at J, with 15 bases between the two ends. The length of the CDR3 is 16 residues. Germline V gene sequence: CDR1 SGHDT, CDR2 YYEEEE. CDR3 nucleotides: TGTGCCAGCAGCTTAGGTTACGAGAGAGGCAAAAACATTCAGTACTTC. Translating it yields CASSLGYERGKNIQYF.

The chain has TRBV5-1 and TRBJ2-1; 11 bases are shared with TRBD2. The germline V gene has CDR1 SGHRS and CDR2 YFSETQ. V dropped 1 base and J dropped 3; count of bases not matched to a gene: 3. The CDR3 has 16 residues. Here the CDR3 DNA reads TGCGCCAGCAGCTTGTATGGGACTAGCGGCTACAATGAGCAGTTCTTC. Translation: CASSLYGTSGYNEQFF.

The chain uses TRBV14 and TRBJ2-7, with 12 bases lining up with TRBD1. The V and J ends lost 1 base and 5 bases, in that order; junction bases with no gene match: 6. The CDR3 has 16 amino acids. Looked up from germline, CDR1 is SGHDN and CDR2 is FVKESK. The CDR3 region is CASSQVPGQGADEQYF. The CDR3 DNA sequence: TGTGCCAGCAGCCAAGTACCGGGACAGGGGGCAGACGAGCAGTACTTC.

V usage is TRBV6-1 and J usage is TRBJ1-1; no reliable D call. The CDR3 is 15 amino acids. V lost 1 base and J 2 bases, leaving 11 bases between the germline ends. Germline V lookup: CDR1 MNHNS, CDR2 SASEGT. The CDR3 nucleotides are TGTGCCAGCAGTGAAGTGGTTGTTACCAACACTGAAGCTTTCTTT. It yields the protein CASSEVVVTNTEAFF.

The chain joins TRBV15 to TRBJ2-3, with D hard to call. The CDR3 runs to 14 residues. CDR1 is LNHNV and CDR2 is YYDKDF in the germline V gene (reference sequence). V lost 0 bases, J lost 0 bases, and 4 bases lay in between. CDR3 in DNA: TGTGCCACCAGCAGAGACATAAGCACAGATACGCAGTATTTT. Translating gives CATSRDISTDTQYF.

This clone was counted a single time. The chain employs TRBV7-6 and TRBJ2-7; the D gene is possibly TRBD1 (5 bases). The length of the CDR3 is 14 residues. The V end lost 1 base, the J end lost 2 bases, and 9 bases lay between the germline ends. Germline V gives CDR1 SGHVS, CDR2 FNYEAQ. The CDR3 nucleotides read TGTGCCAGCAGCTTAGGTGGGGCCCCCTACGAGCAGTACTTC. Amino acids: CASSLGGAPYEQYF.

V usage is TRBV19 and J usage is TRBJ2-2; 10 positions agree with TRBD1. The germline gives CDR1 LNHDA, CDR2 SQIVND (reference sequence). V dropped 7 bases and J dropped 5; count of bases not matched to a gene: 4. The CDR3 loop spans 14 amino acids. CDR3 in amino acids: CASKVGQGTGELFF. CDR3 coding DNA: TGTGCCAGTAAGGTGGGACAGGGGACCGGGGAGCTGTTTTTT.

V is TRBV28 and J is TRBJ2-7, with 8 bases lining up with TRBD1. J was trimmed by 5 bases and V by 5 bases; bases with no gene match: 5. Germline-derived CDR1 and CDR2 are MDHEN and SYDVKM. The length of the CDR3 is 13 residues. This CDR3 reads CASSRTGTDEQYF. The CDR3 nucleotides read TGTGCCAGCAGTCGGACAGGGACAGACGAGCAGTACTTC. The entire variable domain, with the rest obtained from reference TRBV28 and TRBJ2-7, is as follows: DVKVTQSSRYLVKRTGEKVFLECVQDMDHENMFWYRQDPGLGLRLIYFSYDVKMKEKGDIPEGYSVSREKKERFSLILESASTNQTSMYLCASSRTGTDEQYFGPGTRLTVT.

This chain uses TRBV20-1 with TRBJ2-7; no clear D. Germline assignment: CDR1 DFQATT and CDR2 SNEGSKA (reference sequence). V shed 2 bases and J shed 3 bases, with 5 bases lying between them. This CDR3 region has 11 residues. The CDR3 is CSARRDYEQYF. As DNA, the CDR3 is TGCAGTGCTAGACGAGACTACGAGCAGTACTTC.

The genes are TRBV28 and TRBJ1-2, with D possibly matching TRBD1 (5 bases). Germline CDR1 MDHEN, CDR2 SYDVKM. This CDR3 spans 13 amino acids. Trimming shortened V by 6 bases and J by 5 bases, and 13 bases separated the two germline ends. CDR3 sequence (DNA): TGTGCCAGCAGGCCTGACAGCGCGTATGGCTACACCTTC. Translation gives CASRPDSAYGYTF.

The chain couples TRBV28 to TRBJ2-5; 7 nucleotides align to TRBD1. Per the germline V gene, CDR1 is MDHEN and CDR2 is SYDVKM. This CDR3 comprises 15 residues. J gave up 0 bases and V 6 bases, and 7 bases lay outside the gene matches. CDR3 nucleotides: TGTGCCAGCAGCAGACAGGGCCAGTACCAAGAGACCCAGTACTTC. Protein sequence: CASSRQGQYQETQYF.

This rearrangement joins TRBV11-3 to TRBJ2-1; D is unresolved. Germline CDR1 SGHNT, CDR2 YENEEA. V lost 4 bases and J lost 0, with 13 bases in between. The CDR3 has 16 amino acids. CDR3 bases: TGTGCCAGCAGCTCAGAGGACGCGAGCTCCTACAATGAGCAGTTCTTC. Translating it yields CASSSEDASSYNEQFF.

This chain joins TRBV19 and TRBJ2-3; 9 positions match TRBD1. Germline V gives CDR1 LNHDA, CDR2 SQIVND (reference sequence). Trimming took 7 bases from V and 5 from J; bases not matched to a gene: 7. The CDR3 length is 14 residues. The CDR3 region has the DNA TGTGCCAGTACCGACAGGGGGGCCGAAGATACGCAGTATTTT. Its translation: CASTDRGAEDTQYF.

This clone was detected only once. The V gene is TRBV5-1, the J gene TRBJ2-3, with a tentative D call TRBD2 (5 bases). The CDR3 spans 15 residues. Germline lookup yields CDR1 SGHRS and CDR2 YFSETQ. The V and J ends lost 4 bases and 0 bases respectively, with 12 bases between them. The CDR3 region has the DNA TGCGCCAGCAGCCTCCGAGGGATTAGCACAGATACGCAGTATTTT. Translated, it gives CASSLRGISTDTQYF.

The chain combines TRBV12-5 with TRBJ2-3; D tentatively reads TRBD1 or TRBD2 (5 bases each). The CDR3 is 14 amino acids. V was clipped by 6 bases and J by 4 bases, with 14 bases between them. Germline-derived CDR1 and CDR2 are LGHNT and FRNRAP. This chain's CDR3 is CASGPGTVADTQYF. The CDR3 nucleotides are TGTGCTAGTGGGCCCGGGACGGTGGCAGATACGCAGTATTTT.

The V and J genes are TRBV6-5 and TRBJ1-2; D is possibly TRBD1 (5 bases). The V end lost 0 bases, the J end lost 6 bases, and 11 bases lay between the germline ends. CDR1 is MNHEY, CDR2 SVGAGI, per germline. The CDR3 runs to 14 residues. The DNA of the CDR3 is TGTGCCAGCAGTTACTCGAGTCAGGGTGATGGCTACACCTTC. It translates to CASSYSSQGDGYTF.

The chain recombines TRBV10-3 with TRBJ1-2; 8 nucleotides match TRBD1. CDR1 and CDR2 (germline): ENHRY, SYGVKD. The CDR3 has 14 residues. The V segment lost 6 bases and the J segment 8 bases; nucleotides outside the gene matches: 11. Here the CDR3 reads CAIRGTGPARGYTF. CDR3 DNA: TGTGCCATCAGAGGGACAGGTCCAGCAAGGGGCTACACCTTC.